These T cell receptor beta chains were read from a single sample in a study of STAT5B mutations in CD4+ large granular lymphocyte leukemia. Some clones are missing from TCRdb's copy, which holds only in-frame ones; the method was immunoSEQ multiplex PCR. The sample records more than 30,000 clones, roughly 80% being singletons. The material sequenced was CD4+ T cells from blood buffy coats. These receptors all stem from a human donor in good health. CDR3s include the opening cysteine and the closing phenylalanine or tryptophan. The D gene is left open where the match is weak. A row's size may be missing; if present it is once, few, many or a size class.

NA TRBJ2-1 TRBD2 TRBV7-9 CASSSRTSGGNNEQFF TGTGCCAGCAGCTCGAGGACTAGCGGGGGTAACAATGAGCAGTTCTTC
once TRBJ2-5 TRBD2 TRBV28 CASSLAGGLETQYF TGTGCCAGCAGCTTAGCGGGGGGGCTTGAGACCCAGTACTTC
few TRBJ2-7 NA TRBV11-3 CASTQGGGTYEQYF TGTGCCAGCACCCAGGGGGGAGGGACCTACGAGCAGTACTTC
NA TRBJ2-7 NA TRBV5-5 CASSFQGHEQYF TGTGCCAGCAGCTTCCAGGGGCACGAGCAGTACTTC
NA TRBJ1-5 NA TRBV12-5 CASGLVLSGAPDQPQHF TGTGCTAGTGGTTTGGTACTATCGGGGGCGCCGGATCAGCCCCAGCATTTT
few TRBJ1-3 TRBD1 TRBV5-1 CASSLGQGVHPAGNTIYF TGCGCCAGCAGCTTGGGGCAGGGGGTTCATCCGGCTGGAAACACCATATATTTT
NA TRBJ2-3 NA TRBV18 CASSPGLGPDTQYF TGTGCCAGCTCACCTGGGCTGGGGCCAGATACGCAGTATTTT
NA TRBJ1-2 NA TRBV5-4 CASSLERIGANYGYTF TGTGCCAGCAGCTTGGAGCGGATAGGGGCCAACTATGGCTACACCTTC
NA TRBJ1-2 NA TRBV19 CASSAAGGYTF TGTGCCAGTAGTGCTGCGGGTGGCTACACCTTC
NA TRBJ1-1 NA TRBV11-1 CASSLGGGGHPTEAFF TGTGCCAGCAGCTTAGGGGGAGGTGGACACCCCACTGAAGCTTTCTTT
NA TRBJ2-1 TRBD2 TRBV19 CASRRSGTSGYNEQFF TGTGCCAGTAGACGATCCGGGACTAGCGGTTACAATGAGCAGTTCTTC
NA TRBJ2-5 TRBD1 TRBV7-9 CASSSTGIRETQYF TGTGCCAGCAGCTCGACAGGGATCCGAGAGACCCAGTACTTC
NA TRBJ2-5 TRBD2 TRBV27 CASRPGLATRGETQYF TGTGCCAGCCGACCGGGACTAGCGACTAGAGGAGAGACCCAGTACTTC
NA TRBJ2-7 NA TRBV5-6 CASSPGWVPSSYEQYF TGTGCCAGCAGCCCCGGATGGGTACCGAGCTCCTACGAGCAGTACTTC
NA TRBJ2-7 NA TRBV6-5 CASSYSVGYSSYEQYF TGTGCCAGCAGTTACTCAGTTGGCTACAGCTCCTACGAGCAGTACTTC
NA TRBJ2-7 NA TRBV5-1 CASSLVVGPYEQYF TGCGCCAGCAGCTTGGTAGTGGGCCCCTACGAGCAGTACTTC
few TRBJ2-7 NA TRBV29-1 CSVNSVVNEQYF TGCAGCGTGAATAGCGTCGTGAACGAGCAGTACTTC
NA TRBJ2-2 NA TRBV6-5 CASRTTSRNTGELFF TGTGCCAGCAGGACAACCTCCCGGAACACCGGGGAGCTGTTTTTT
NA TRBJ2-5 TRBD1 TRBV11-3 CASSRDRASWVETQYF TGTGCCAGCAGCAGGGACAGGGCCTCCTGGGTTGAGACCCAGTACTTC
NA TRBJ1-1 NA TRBV30 CAWSDRDVNTEAFF TGTGCCTGGAGTGACAGGGATGTGAACACTGAAGCTTTCTTT
NA TRBJ2-7 TRBD2 TRBV18 CASSLTGGLGEQYF TGTGCCAGCTCACTCACGGGGGGGCTGGGCGAGCAGTACTTC
NA TRBJ2-1 TRBD1 TRBV2 CASILSGTGYNEQFF TGTGCCAGCATACTCTCTGGGACAGGGTACAATGAGCAGTTCTTC
NA TRBJ2-5 TRBD1 TRBV7-8 CASSQRTGQGIRETQYF TGTGCCAGCAGCCAACGAACAGGACAGGGAATTCGGGAGACCCAGTACTTC
few TRBJ1-4 TRBD1 TRBV7-9 CASSYLPGQGATNEKLFF TGTGCCAGCAGCTACCTACCGGGACAGGGCGCAACTAATGAAAAACTGTTTTTT
NA TRBJ2-2 NA TRBV7-2 CASSFDRYTGELFF TGTGCCAGCAGCTTTGACAGATACACCGGGGAGCTGTTTTTT
NA TRBJ1-4 NA TRBV18 CASSPQSAREKLFF TGTGCCAGCTCACCTCAGTCAGCCAGGGAAAAACTGTTTTTT
NA TRBJ1-5 NA TRBV1 CTSSQDLGNVSNQPQHF TGCACCAGCAGCCAAGATTTAGGGAATGTAAGCAATCAGCCCCAGCATTTT
NA TRBJ2-7 NA TRBV12-2 CASRLVGRNEQYF TGTGCAAGTCGCTTAGTAGGGAGGAACGAGCAGTACTTC
NA TRBJ2-3 TRBD1 TRBV19 CASSGTGPTDTQYF TGTGCCAGTAGTGGGACAGGGCCCACAGATACGCAGTATTTT
NA TRBJ2-1 NA TRBV11-3 CASSLSDGNEQFF TGTGCCAGCAGCCTATCGGACGGCAATGAGCAGTTCTTC
NA TRBJ1-1 NA TRBV6-4 CASSTQTNTEAFF TGTGCCAGCAGTACTCAGACAAACACTGAAGCTTTCTTT
NA TRBJ2-2 TRBD1 TRBV2 CASRGQGPVGELFF TGTGCCAGCAGAGGACAGGGCCCCGTCGGGGAGCTGTTTTTT
NA TRBJ2-3 NA TRBV5-1 CASSVRDEGSTQYF TGCGCCAGCAGCGTCCGGGACGAGGGTAGTACGCAGTATTTT
NA TRBJ1-5 TRBD1 TRBV6-1 CASSATTGGGQPQHF TGTGCCAGCAGTGCGACGACAGGGGGCGGTCAGCCCCAGCATTTT
NA TRBJ2-5 TRBD2 TRBV9 CASSPGTSGGGQYF TGTGCCAGCAGCCCAGGGACTAGCGGGGGGGGCCAGTACTTC
few TRBJ2-7 NA TRBV19 CASSMPWGEQYF TGTGCCAGTAGTATGCCGTGGGGGGAGCAGTACTTC
NA TRBJ2-7 TRBD2 TRBV2 CASSEAGGSVGEQYF TGTGCCAGCAGTGAAGCGGGAGGGTCGGTGGGGGAGCAGTACTTC
few TRBJ1-1 NA TRBV5-1 CASSLVGGNTEAFF TGCGCCAGCAGCTTGGTGGGGGGGAACACTGAAGCTTTCTTT
NA TRBJ2-3 TRBD2 TRBV11-2 CASSLISRGGLDTQYF TGTGCCAGCAGCTTAATATCGCGGGGGGGCCTGGATACGCAGTATTTT
NA TRBJ2-5 TRBD2 TRBV9 CASNRGVGPQETQYF TGTGCCAGCAACCGGGGGGTGGGCCCGCAAGAGACCCAGTACTTC